This record looks at one T cell receptor (beta chain) sequence and its context. Its antigen is not known. Clones were sequenced by immunoSEQ multiplex PCR, and TCRdb holds only the in-frame ones, with some missing. The profile shows 72,000 or so clones, about 85% of them singletons. The data originate from a study of OX40 agonist ivuxolimab in advanced cancers. Overall study findings and caveats: Averaging showed that CD8+ T cells had more expanded clones than CD4+ did.

V shed 7 bases and J shed 4 bases, with 19 bases lying between them. This CDR3 has 15 residues. Germline lookup yields CDR1 SNHLY and CDR2 FYNNEI. This TCR derives from an adult with an advanced solid tumor such as melanoma, head and neck, liver or kidney cancer. The chain carries TRBV2 and TRBJ2-5; possible D gene TRBD2, 5 bases. Material: CD4+ or CD8+ T cells sorted from blood, obtained in a trial of the OX40 agonist ivuxolimab. The chain's CDR3 is CASIPLTTRGETQYF. The CDR3 DNA reads TGTGCCAGCATTCCGCTAACAACACGGGGAGAGACCCAGTACTTC.